What follows are 8 T cell receptor beta chains derived from one specimen sequenced in a study of regulatory T cells in long-lasting Graves disease. Indicated time point: newly diagnosed GD, antithyroid drugs for less than 3 months. Generation of the TCR library employed RNA extracted from PBMCs. The authors built TCR beta libraries using iRepertoire HTBI primers and Arm-PCR of CDR3 regions. TCRdb passed the multiplex PCR reads through MiXCR, listing each CDR3 protein once. The data show approximately 390,000 distinct CDR3 sequences, around 15% seen once. This sample also appeared in a second study, on T cells in Graves' hyperthyroidism and ophthalmopathy.

The material sequenced was peripheral blood mononuclear cells (PBMCs), taken at new diagnosis, from a patient treated with antithyroid drugs. These receptors originate from a woman aged 18-30 years with Graves disease.

This clonotype was recorded many times. This chain connects TRBV30 to TRBJ2-7, with D perhaps matching TRBD1 (6 bases). V shed 2 bases and J shed 4 bases, with 15 bases lying between them. Looked up from germline, CDR1 is GTSNPN and CDR2 is SVGIG (reference sequence). This CDR3 has 14 amino acids. The chain's CDR3 is CAWSPNWGQYEQYF. In nucleotides, the CDR3 is TGTGCCTGGAGTCCCAACTGGGGGCAGTACGAGCAGTACTTC.

This clonotype was detected many times. V is TRBV3-1 and J is TRBJ2-1; perhaps TRBD1 as D (6 bases). The CDR3 spans 15 residues. With 4 bases removed from V and 4 bases from J, the gap between germline ends came to 14 bases. Looked up from germline, CDR1 is LGHDT and CDR2 is YNNKEL (reference sequence). For the CDR3, the DNA is TGTGCCAGCAGCCTCCGGACAGCCATTTACAATGAGCAGTTCTTC. Protein: CASSLRTAIYNEQFF.

The CDR3, as DNA: TGTGCCAGCAGCTTAGAATATCATCAGCCCCAGCATTTT. This sequence encodes CASSLEYHQPQHF. The V call is TRBV7-2, the J call TRBJ1-5; D unresolved. Germline CDR1 is SGHTA and CDR2 is FQGNSA. Trimming removed 1 base at V and 5 bases at J, with 6 bases between. The CDR3 sequence is 13 residues long.

V gene TRBV19 combines with J gene TRBJ2-1; D call uncertain. This CDR3 region has 15 residues. The germline gives CDR1 LNHDA, CDR2 SQIVND (reference sequence). V was trimmed by 5 bases and J by 7 bases, leaving 18 bases between them. CDR3 DNA sequence: TGTGCCAGTAGTCCCCCCCTCCCTTTTTTGAATGAGCAGTTCTTC. Translated, it gives CASSPPLPFLNEQFF.

This clonotype has only a few counts. V usage is TRBV9 and J usage is TRBJ2-3; D perhaps matches TRBD1 (6 bases). This CDR3 spans 15 amino acids. CDR1 is SGDLS and CDR2 is YYNGEE in the germline V gene. Deletions cut 0 bases from V and 4 bases from J, with 12 bases between. Here the CDR3 reads CASSVAPEGADTQYF. The CDR3 DNA reads as TGTGCCAGCAGCGTAGCCCCCGAGGGGGCAGATACGCAGTATTTT.

This clonotype was observed many times. V gene TRBV6-2 or TRBV6-3 combines with J gene TRBJ1-2, with TRBD1 identical over 7 bases. The V gene's germline CDR1 is MNHEY and CDR2 SVGEGT. This CDR3 region has 16 residues. Trimming removed 5 bases from V and 0 bases from J; junction bases left unmatched: 9. In nucleotides, the CDR3 is TGTGCCAGCAGTGTAACCTCCGGGACAGCTAACTATGGCTACACCTTC. This sequence encodes CASSVTSGTANYGYTF.

This clonotype has ten or more counts. This sequence joins TRBV18 and TRBJ1-5; 7 bases line up with TRBD1. CDR1 and CDR2 from the germline V gene are KGHSH and LQKENI. This CDR3 spans 14 amino acids. V trimming: 8 bases; J trimming: 4 bases; junction bases outside the gene matches: 8. The CDR3 here is CASSPGTANQPQHF. Here the CDR3 DNA reads TGTGCCAGCAGCCCCGGGACAGCGAATCAGCCCCAGCATTTT.

The chain links TRBV19 to TRBJ2-3; weak D call: TRBD2 (6 bases). Trimming cost V 5 bases and J 1 base, with 13 bases left between them. The CDR3 loop spans 15 amino acids. The germline V gene has CDR1 LNHDA and CDR2 SQIVND (reference sequence). The CDR3 loop reads CASSVGGARTDTQYF. CDR3 nucleotide sequence: TGTGCCAGTAGTGTTGGCGGGGCCCGCACAGATACGCAGTATTTT.